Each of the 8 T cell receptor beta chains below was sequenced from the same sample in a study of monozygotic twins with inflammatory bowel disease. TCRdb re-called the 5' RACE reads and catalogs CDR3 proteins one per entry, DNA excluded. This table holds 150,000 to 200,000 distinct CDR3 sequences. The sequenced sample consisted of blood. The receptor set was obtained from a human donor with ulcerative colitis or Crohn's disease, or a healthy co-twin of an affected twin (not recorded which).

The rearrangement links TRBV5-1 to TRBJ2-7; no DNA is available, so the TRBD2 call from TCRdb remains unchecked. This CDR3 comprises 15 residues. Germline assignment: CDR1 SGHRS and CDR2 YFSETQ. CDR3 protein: CASSTTSGYTYEQYF.

The CDR3 is CASSDPSRNEQFF. V usage is TRBV2 and J usage is TRBJ2-1; absent DNA, TCRdb's TRBD2 call cannot be checked. The CDR3 has 13 amino acids. From germline, CDR1 is SNHLY and CDR2 FYNNEI.

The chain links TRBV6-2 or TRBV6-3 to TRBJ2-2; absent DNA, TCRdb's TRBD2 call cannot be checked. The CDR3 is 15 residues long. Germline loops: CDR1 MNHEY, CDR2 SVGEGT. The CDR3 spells CASSTGLAGTGELFF.

The CDR3 protein is CASSSLGVPLWPEAFF. This chain connects TRBV27 to TRBJ1-1; TCRdb's D gene call, TRBD1, goes unchecked for lack of DNA. The CDR3 has 16 residues. Germline V CDR1 and CDR2: MNHEY, SMNVEV (reference sequence).

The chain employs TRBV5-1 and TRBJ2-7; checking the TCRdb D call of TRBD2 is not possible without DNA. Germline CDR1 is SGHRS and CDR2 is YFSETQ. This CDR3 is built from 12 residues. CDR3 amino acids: CASMEAGDEQYF.

The CDR3 sequence is CARRPGASYNEQFF. This chain connects TRBV30 to TRBJ2-1; TCRdb's assignment of TRBD1 cannot be checked, as there is no DNA. The CDR3 covers 14 residues. Germline V CDR1 and CDR2: GTSNPN, SVGIG (reference sequence).

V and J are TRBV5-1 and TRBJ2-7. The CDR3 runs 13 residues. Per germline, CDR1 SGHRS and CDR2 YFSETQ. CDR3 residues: CASSRQSPDEQYF.

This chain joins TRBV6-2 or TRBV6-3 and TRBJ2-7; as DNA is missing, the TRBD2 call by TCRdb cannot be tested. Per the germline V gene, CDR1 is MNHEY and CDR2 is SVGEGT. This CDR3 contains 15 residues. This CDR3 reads CASIPGLAGNYEQYF.